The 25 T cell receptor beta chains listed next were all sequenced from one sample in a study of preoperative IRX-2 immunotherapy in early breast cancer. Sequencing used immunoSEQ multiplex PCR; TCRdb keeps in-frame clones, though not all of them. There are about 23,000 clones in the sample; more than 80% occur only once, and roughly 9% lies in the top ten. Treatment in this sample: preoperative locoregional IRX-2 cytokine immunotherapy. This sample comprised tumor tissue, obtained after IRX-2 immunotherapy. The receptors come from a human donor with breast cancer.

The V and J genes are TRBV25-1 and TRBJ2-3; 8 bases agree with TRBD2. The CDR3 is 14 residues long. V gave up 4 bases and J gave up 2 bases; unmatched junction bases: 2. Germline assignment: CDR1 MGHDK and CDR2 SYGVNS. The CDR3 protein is CASSGGLVTDTQYF. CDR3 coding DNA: TGTGCCAGCAGTGGGGGACTAGTCACAGATACGCAGTATTTT.

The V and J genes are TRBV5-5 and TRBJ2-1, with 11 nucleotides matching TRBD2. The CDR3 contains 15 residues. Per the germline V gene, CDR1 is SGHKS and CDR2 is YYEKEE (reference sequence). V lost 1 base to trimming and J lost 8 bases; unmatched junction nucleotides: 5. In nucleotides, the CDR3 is TGTGCCAGCAGCTTGACTAGCGGGAGTGTTCATGAGCAGTTCTTC. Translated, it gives CASSLTSGSVHEQFF.

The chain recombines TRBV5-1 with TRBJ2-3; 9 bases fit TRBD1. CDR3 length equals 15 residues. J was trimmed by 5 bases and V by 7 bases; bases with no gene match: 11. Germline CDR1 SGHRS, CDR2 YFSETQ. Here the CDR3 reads CASAEGTGSVDTQYF. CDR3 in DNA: TGCGCCAGCGCGGAAGGGACAGGGTCCGTAGATACGCAGTATTTT.

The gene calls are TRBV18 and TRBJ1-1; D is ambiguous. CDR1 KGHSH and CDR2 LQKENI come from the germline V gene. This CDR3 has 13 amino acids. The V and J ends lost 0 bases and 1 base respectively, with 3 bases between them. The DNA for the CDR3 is TGTGCCAGCTCACCACCGCAGAACACTGAAGCTTTCTTT. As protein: CASSPPQNTEAFF.

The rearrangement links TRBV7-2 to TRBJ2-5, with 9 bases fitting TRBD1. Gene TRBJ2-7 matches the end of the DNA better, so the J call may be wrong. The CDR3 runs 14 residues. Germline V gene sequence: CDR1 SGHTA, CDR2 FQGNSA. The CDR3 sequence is CASSSGTGYYEQYF. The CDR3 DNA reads TGTGCCAGCAGCTCCGGGACAGGGTACTACGAGCAGTACTTC.

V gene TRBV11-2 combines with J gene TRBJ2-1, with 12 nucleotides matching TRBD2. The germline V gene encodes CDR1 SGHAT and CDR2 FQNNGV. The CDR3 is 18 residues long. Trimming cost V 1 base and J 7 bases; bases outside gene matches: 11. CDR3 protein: CASSLGLAGVNRMNEQFF. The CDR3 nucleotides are TGTGCCAGCAGCTTAGGACTAGCGGGAGTGAATAGGATGAATGAGCAGTTCTTC.

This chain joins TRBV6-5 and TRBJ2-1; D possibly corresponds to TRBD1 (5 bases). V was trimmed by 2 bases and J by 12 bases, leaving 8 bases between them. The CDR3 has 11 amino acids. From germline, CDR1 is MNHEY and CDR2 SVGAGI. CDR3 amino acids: CASSYRGGQFF. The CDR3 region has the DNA TGTGCCAGCAGTTACAGGGGTGGGCAGTTCTTC.

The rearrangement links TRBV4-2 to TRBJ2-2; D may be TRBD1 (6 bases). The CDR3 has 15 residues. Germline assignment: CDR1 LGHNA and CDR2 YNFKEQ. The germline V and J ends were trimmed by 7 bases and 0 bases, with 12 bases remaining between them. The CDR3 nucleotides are TGTGCCAGCAATTCAGAGGGGGCGAACACCGGGGAGCTGTTTTTT. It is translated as CASNSEGANTGELFF.

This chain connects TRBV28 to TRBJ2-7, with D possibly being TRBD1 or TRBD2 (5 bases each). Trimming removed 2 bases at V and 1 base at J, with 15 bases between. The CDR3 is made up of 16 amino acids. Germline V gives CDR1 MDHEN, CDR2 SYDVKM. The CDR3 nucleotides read TGTGCCAGCAGTTTAGGGGGACCATTACTTTCCTACGAGCAGTACTTC. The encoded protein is CASSLGGPLLSYEQYF.

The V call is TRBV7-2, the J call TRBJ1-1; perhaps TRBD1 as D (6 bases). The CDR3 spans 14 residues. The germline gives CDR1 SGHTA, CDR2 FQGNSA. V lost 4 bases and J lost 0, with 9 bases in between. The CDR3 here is CASSSDRMNTEAFF. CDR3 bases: TGTGCCAGCAGCTCCGACAGGATGAACACTGAAGCTTTCTTT.

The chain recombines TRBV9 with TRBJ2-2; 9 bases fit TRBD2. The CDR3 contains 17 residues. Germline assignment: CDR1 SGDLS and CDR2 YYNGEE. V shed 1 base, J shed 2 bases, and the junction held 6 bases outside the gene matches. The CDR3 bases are TGTGCCAGCAGCGTAAAGGGGGGACTAGCCAACACCGGGGAGCTGTTTTTT. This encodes CASSVKGGLANTGELFF.

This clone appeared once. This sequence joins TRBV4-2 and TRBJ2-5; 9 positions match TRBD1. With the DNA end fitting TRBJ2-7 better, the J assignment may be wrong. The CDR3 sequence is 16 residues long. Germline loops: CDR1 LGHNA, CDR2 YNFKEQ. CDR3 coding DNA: TGTGCCAGCAGCCAAGACCGGGACAGGGTAACCTACGAGCAGTACTTC. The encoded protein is CASSQDRDRVTYEQYF.

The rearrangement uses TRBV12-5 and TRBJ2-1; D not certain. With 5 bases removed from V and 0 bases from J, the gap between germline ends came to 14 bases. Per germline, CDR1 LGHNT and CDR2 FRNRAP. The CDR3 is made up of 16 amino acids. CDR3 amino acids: CASGLRSDSSYNEQFF. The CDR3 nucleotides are TGTGCTAGTGGTCTCCGTAGTGATAGCTCCTACAATGAGCAGTTCTTC.

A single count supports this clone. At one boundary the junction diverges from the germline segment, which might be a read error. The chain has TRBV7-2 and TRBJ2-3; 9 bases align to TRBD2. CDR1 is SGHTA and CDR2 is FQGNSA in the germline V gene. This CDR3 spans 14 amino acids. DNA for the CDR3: TGTGCCAGCAGCCTAGCGGGGAACACAGATACGCAGTATTTT. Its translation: CASSLAGNTDTQYF.

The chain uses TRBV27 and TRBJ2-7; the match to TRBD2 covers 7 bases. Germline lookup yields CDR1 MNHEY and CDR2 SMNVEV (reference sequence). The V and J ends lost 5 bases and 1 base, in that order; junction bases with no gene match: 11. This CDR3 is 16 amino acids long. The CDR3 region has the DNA TGTGCCAGCAGTCCCCTCGCTAGCGGTAATTCCTACGAGCAGTACTTC. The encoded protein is CASSPLASGNSYEQYF.

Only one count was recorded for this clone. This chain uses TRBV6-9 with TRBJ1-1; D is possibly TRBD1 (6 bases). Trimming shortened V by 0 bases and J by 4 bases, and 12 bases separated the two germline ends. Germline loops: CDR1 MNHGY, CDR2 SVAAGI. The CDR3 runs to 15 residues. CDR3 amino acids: CASSYSGGGGTEAFF. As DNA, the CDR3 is TGTGCCAGCAGTTATTCGGGGGGCGGAGGCACTGAAGCTTTCTTT.

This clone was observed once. CDR3 residues: CASSLGDTDTQYF. CDR3 nucleotides: TGTGCCAGCAGCTTAGGGGACACAGATACGCAGTATTTT. J is TRBJ2-3 and V is TRBV11-3; D not resolved. The CDR3 length is 13 residues. Germline V lookup: CDR1 SGHNT, CDR2 YENEEA. V shed 1 base and J shed 2 bases, with 4 bases lying between them.

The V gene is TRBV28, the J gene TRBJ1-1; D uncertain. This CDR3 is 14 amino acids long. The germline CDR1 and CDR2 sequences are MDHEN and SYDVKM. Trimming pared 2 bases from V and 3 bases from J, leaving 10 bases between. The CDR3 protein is CASSLVRVDTEAFF. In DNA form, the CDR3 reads TGTGCCAGCAGTTTAGTACGGGTTGACACTGAAGCTTTCTTT. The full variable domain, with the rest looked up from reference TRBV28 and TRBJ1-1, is DVKVTQSSRYLVKRTGEKVFLECVQDMDHENMFWYRQDPGLGLRLIYFSYDVKMKEKGDIPEGYSVSREKKERFSLILESASTNQTSMYLCASSLVRVDTEAFFGQGTRLTVV.

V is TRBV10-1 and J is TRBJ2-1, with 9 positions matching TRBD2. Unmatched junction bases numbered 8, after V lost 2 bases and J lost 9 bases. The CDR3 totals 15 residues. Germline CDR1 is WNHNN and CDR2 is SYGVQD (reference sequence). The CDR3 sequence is CASSELASGESEQFF. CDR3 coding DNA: TGCGCCAGCAGTGAGCTGGCTAGCGGGGAGAGTGAGCAGTTCTTC.

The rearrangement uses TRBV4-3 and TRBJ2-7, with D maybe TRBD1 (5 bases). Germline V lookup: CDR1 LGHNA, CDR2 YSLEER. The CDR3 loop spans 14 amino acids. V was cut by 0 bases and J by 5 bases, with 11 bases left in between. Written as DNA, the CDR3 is TGCGCCAGCAGCCAAGATGACAGACAGCACGAGCAGTACTTC. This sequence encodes CASSQDDRQHEQYF.

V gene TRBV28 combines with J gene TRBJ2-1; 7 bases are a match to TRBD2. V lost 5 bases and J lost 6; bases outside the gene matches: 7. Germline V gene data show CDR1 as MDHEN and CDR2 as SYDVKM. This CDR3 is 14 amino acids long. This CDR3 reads CASSNAGAVNEQFF. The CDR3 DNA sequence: TGTGCCAGCAGTAATGCGGGAGCGGTCAATGAGCAGTTCTTC. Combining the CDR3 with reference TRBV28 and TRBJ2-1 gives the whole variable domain DVKVTQSSRYLVKRTGEKVFLECVQDMDHENMFWYRQDPGLGLRLIYFSYDVKMKEKGDIPEGYSVSREKKERFSLILESASTNQTSMYLCASSNAGAVNEQFFGPGTRLTVL.

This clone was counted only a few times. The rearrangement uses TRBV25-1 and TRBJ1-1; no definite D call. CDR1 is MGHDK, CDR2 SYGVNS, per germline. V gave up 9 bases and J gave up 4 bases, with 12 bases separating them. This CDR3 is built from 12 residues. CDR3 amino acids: CASSGSGTEAFF. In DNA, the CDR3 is TGTGCCAGTTCTGGGTCGGGCACTGAAGCTTTCTTT.

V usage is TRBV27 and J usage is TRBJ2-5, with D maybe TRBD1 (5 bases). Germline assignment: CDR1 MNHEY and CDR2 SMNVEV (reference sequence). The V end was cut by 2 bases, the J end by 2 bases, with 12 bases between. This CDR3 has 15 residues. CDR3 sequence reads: CASSLHRRGQETQYF. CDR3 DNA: TGTGCCAGCAGTTTACACAGAAGGGGACAAGAGACCCAGTACTTC.

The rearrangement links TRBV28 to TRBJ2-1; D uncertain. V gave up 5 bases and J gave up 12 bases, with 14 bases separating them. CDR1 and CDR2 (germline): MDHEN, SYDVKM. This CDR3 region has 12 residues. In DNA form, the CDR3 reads TGTGCCAGCAGTCTCCGACTTGCCTGGCAGTTCTTC. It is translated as CASSLRLAWQFF.

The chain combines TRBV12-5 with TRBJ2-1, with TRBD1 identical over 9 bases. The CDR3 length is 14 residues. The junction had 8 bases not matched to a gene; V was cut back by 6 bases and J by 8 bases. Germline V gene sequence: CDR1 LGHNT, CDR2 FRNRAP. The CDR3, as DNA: TGTGCTAGTGGGTCGGACAGGGGAACGTATGAGCAGTTCTTC. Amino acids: CASGSDRGTYEQFF.